This T cell receptor beta chain was retrieved from a study of breast tumors, draining lymph nodes, adjacent tissues. Samples came from axillary lymph nodes draining the breast cancer. Study-level results: That most tumor T cells come from lymph nodes remained unproven.

Points on this clonotype: As yet, its antigen is unknown.

Each CDR3 protein gets one entry after TCRdb re-called the multiplex PCR reads with MiXCR. This sample carries 290,000 or so distinct CDR3 sequences, around 30% of them seen once, and the ten largest clones take more than 0.95%. V was trimmed by 2 bases and J by 1 base, leaving 11 bases between them. Germline CDR1 SGHAT, CDR2 FQNNGV. The CDR3 covers 15 residues. The chain links TRBV11-2 to TRBJ1-1, with a tentative D call TRBD1 (5 bases). The clonotype was recovered from a female donor with breast cancer. Some clones in this sample may be carry-over from other donors' samples. The specimen sequenced was axillary lymph node tissue. CDR3 amino acids: CASSLLSQGNTEAFF. The CDR3 DNA is TGTGCCAGCAGCTTATTGTCTCAGGGGAACACTGAAGCTTTCTTT.